This TCR beta chain derives from a study of cytomegalovirus exposure and HLA in healthy donors. This CDR3 spans 13 amino acids. The V gene's germline CDR1 is MNHEY and CDR2 SVGAGI. V lost 6 bases and J lost 3, with 11 bases in between. From the 120-subject validation cohort, which was separate from the roughly 670-subject first cohort, the donors were drawn. This clone has a handful of counts. Antigen specificity is unknown. The study, taken as a whole, reports: Cytomegalovirus-associated TCR beta chains were listed, numbering over 150. One later analysis, an examination of the 120 or so validation repertoires, found that first-cohort TCR clusters tended to co-occur in them.

The data were produced by immunoSEQ multiplex PCR, yet TCRdb's version contains in-frame clones alone and is incomplete. Here the sample spans 160,000 or so clones, about 88% being singletons. This TCR came from a young man in good health and CMV-seronegative. The chain combines TRBV6-5 with TRBJ1-2; possibly TRBD1 for D (6 bases). The source material was PBMCs. For the CDR3, the DNA is TGTGCCAGCAGCTCCCACAGGGACTATGGCTACACCTTC. Translated: CASSSHRDYGYTF.